This T cell receptor beta chain was profiled in a study of T cell repertoires in cytomegalovirus infection. Across the study: Evidence of both CMV infection and a matching HLA type came from public TCR beta signatures. Findings of the study overall: The ex vivo response was dominated by HLA-C-restricted CMV-specific TCR beta clonotypes. Summed frequency of public TCR beta families distinguished CMV carriers with the relevant HLA.

This clonotype was observed a handful of times. The antigen is unknown. One entry per CDR3 protein, called by TCRdb with MiXCR from the reads. The sample holds around 530,000 distinct CDR3 sequences; 26% are singletons and the top ten take about 13%. V was clipped by 1 base and J by 2 bases, with 11 bases between them. Germline CDR1 and CDR2: SGHAT and FQNNGV. This CDR3 contains 16 residues. The material sequenced was PBMCs. The source of this sequence is a human donor in good health (CMV status not recorded). Some clones in this sample may be carry-over from other donors' samples. The chain recombines TRBV11-2 with TRBJ2-2, with D perhaps TRBD2 (5 bases). CDR3 in amino acids: CASSLGLRANTGELFF. The CDR3 DNA is TGTGCCAGCAGCTTAGGTTTGCGGGCTAACACCGGGGAGCTGTTTTTT. Variable domain in full (rest from reference TRBV11-2 and TRBJ2-2): EAGVAQSPRYKIIEKRQSVAFWCNPISGHATLYWYQQILGQGPKLLIQFQNNGVVDDSQLPKDRFSAERLKGVDSTLKIQPAKLEDSAVYLCASSLGLRANTGELFFGEGSRLTVL.